This T cell receptor (beta chain) is from a study of cytomegalovirus exposure and HLA in healthy donors (dated by TCRdb to about 2017). Regarding the complete study: The 666 repertoires of the first cohort and the 110 or so validation repertoires were produced on the same platform, according to a later analysis. The aim of the study was to test whether cataloging public T cell receptors could identify signatures of past pathogen exposure. In addition to the first cohort of 666 subjects, a separate validation cohort of 120 different subjects was used. To predict cytomegalovirus infection status, the study combined high-throughput TCR immunosequencing, statistical association of individual TCRs with disease status, and machine learning.

Library prep was done by the immunoSEQ multiplex PCR assay. In the paper's pipeline: A statistical classification framework was built for diagnosing cytomegalovirus status from the catalog of TCR beta chain sequences. TCRdb took over this immuneACCESS table, retaining in-frame rearrangements with V and J assigned. Such tables are incomplete; in checked studies, under half of the missing clones stem from an unresolved V gene, and the remainder is unexplained. V, J and clone size derive from that table, while D and trimming were established from the DNA sequence. The sample table shows fewer than 100,000 clones, and approximately 91% are seen once. The ten largest clones capture about 1.9% of the sample. What the work shows at the level of the full study, not this receptor alone: The authors suggested that the approach could potentially be extended to other disease states and immunological phenotypes. In a later analysis, TCRs clustered in the first cohort were found to also tend to co-occur in the 120 validation repertoires, with 85% to 95% of cluster scores above 0. In both the original and validation cohorts, the classifier was reported to diagnose cytomegalovirus status with high specificity and sensitivity. All 120 or so repertoires were used to score co-occurrence in the validation cohort in a later analysis, because that analysis had no HLA typing for the cohort. Three of the identified cytomegalovirus-associated TCR beta chains were confirmed in vitro to be specific for cytomegalovirus antigens. Most TCR sequences were seen in very few donors, while some public TCRs were found in many individuals. The study listed approximately 150 TCR beta chains as associated with cytomegalovirus.

The germline V gene gives CDR1 as SGHTA and CDR2 as FQGTGA. Measured from the cysteine to the phenylalanine, the CDR3 is 14 residues long. CDR3 DNA is the only sequence kept; it has 42 bases, read in frame from the first base. V is cut by 2 bases and J by 7 bases, and the space between the germline ends is 15 bases. This clone was recorded a few times. Its antigen has not been determined. No base qualities exist here, and no much larger clone lies one base off it. The donors were included in the validation cohort of 130 or so subjects, a group kept apart from the roughly 700-subject first cohort. This TCR came from a man aged 25-45 years in good health and CMV-seronegative. Recombination joined TRBV7-3 with TRBJ2-7; the D segment could be TRBD1, given 6 matching bases. Sequencing was performed on PBMCs. Here the CDR3 is given as CASSLSTGLGEQYF. The DNA sequence is as follows: TGTGCCAGCAGCTTATCGACAGGATTGGGGGAGCAGTACTTC.